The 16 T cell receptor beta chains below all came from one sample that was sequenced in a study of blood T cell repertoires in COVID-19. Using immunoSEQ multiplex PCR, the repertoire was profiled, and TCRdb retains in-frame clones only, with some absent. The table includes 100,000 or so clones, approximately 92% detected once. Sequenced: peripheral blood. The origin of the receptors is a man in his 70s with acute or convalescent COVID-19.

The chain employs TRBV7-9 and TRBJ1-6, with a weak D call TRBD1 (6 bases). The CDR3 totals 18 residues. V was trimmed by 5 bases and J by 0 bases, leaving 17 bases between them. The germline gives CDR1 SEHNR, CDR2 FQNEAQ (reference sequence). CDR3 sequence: CASSLLTGISSYNSPLHF. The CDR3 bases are TGTGCCAGCAGCCTACTGACAGGAATTAGCTCCTATAATTCACCCCTCCACTTT.

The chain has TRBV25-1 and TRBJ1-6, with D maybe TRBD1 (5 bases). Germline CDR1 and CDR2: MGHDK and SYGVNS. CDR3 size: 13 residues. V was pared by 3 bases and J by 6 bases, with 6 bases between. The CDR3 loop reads CASSDQGNSPLHF. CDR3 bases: TGTGCCAGCAGTGACCAGGGTAATTCACCCCTCCACTTT.

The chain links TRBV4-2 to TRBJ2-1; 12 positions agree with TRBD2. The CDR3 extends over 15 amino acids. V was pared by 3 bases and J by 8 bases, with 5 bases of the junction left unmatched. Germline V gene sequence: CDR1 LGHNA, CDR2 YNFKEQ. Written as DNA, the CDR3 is TGTGCCAGCAGCCAGACTAGCGGGAGTGGCGATGAGCAGTTCTTC. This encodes CASSQTSGSGDEQFF.

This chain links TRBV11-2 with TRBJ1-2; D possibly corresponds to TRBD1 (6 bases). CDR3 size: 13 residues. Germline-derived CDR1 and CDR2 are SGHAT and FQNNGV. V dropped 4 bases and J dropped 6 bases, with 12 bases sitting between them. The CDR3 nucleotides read TGTGCCAGCAGCTCCCCCCCAGGGGATGGCTACACCTTC. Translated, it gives CASSSPPGDGYTF.

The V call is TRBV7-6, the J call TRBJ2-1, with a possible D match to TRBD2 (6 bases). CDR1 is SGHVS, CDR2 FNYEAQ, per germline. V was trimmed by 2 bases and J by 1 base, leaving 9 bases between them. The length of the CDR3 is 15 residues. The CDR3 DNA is TGTGCCAGCAGCTTATTGGAGGGATCCTACAATGAGCAGTTCTTC. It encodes CASSLLEGSYNEQFF. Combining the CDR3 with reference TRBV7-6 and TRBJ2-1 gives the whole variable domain GAGVSQSPRYKVTKRGQDVALRCDPISGHVSLYWYRQALGQGPEFLTYFNYEAQQDKSGLPNDRFSAERPEGSISTLTIQRTEQRDSAMYRCASSLLEGSYNEQFFGPGTRLTVL.

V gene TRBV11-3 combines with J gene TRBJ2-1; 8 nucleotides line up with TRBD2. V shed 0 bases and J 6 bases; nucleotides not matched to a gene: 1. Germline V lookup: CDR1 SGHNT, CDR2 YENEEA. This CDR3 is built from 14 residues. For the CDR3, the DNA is TGTGCCAGCAGCTTAGAGGCGGGAGGCAATGAGCAGTTCTTC. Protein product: CASSLEAGGNEQFF.

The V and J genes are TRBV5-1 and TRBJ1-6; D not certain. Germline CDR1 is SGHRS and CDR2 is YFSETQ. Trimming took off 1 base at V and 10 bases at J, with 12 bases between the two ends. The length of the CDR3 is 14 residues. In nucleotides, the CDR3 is TGCGCCAGCAGCTTGACGGACTCAAGCTCACCCCTCCACTTT. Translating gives CASSLTDSSSPLHF.

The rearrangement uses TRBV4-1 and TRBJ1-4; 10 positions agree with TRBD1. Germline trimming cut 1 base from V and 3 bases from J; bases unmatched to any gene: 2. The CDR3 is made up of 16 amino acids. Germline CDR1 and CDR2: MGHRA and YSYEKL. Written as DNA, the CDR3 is TGCGCCAGCAGCCAAGGTGGACAGGGGGCTAATGAAAAACTGTTTTTT. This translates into CASSQGGQGANEKLFF.

The CDR3 DNA is TGTGCCAGCAGTTTTTGGACTAGCGAGACGCAGTACTTC. Translated, it gives CASSFWTSETQYF. The gene calls are TRBV28 and TRBJ2-7; TRBD2 agrees at 9 bases. From germline, CDR1 is MDHEN and CDR2 SYDVKM. The CDR3 has 13 amino acids. The V and J ends lost 3 bases and 9 bases, in that order; junction bases with no gene match: 6. Looking up the rest from reference TRBV28 and TRBJ2-7 gives the full variable domain: DVKVTQSSRYLVKRTGEKVFLECVQDMDHENMFWYRQDPGLGLRLIYFSYDVKMKEKGDIPEGYSVSREKKERFSLILESASTNQTSMYLCASSFWTSETQYFGPGTRLTVT.

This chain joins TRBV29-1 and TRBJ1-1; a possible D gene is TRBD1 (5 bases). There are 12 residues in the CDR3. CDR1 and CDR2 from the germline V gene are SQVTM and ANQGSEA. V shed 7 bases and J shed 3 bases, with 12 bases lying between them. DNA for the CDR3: TGCAGCGGAACCGGGACTTACACTGAAGCTTTCTTT. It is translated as CSGTGTYTEAFF.

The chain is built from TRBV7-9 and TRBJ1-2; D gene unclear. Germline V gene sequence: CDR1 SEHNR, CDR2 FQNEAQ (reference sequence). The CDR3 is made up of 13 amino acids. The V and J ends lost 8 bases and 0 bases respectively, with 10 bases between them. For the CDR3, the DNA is TGTGCCAGCGGGGAGGACGCTAACTATGGCTACACCTTC. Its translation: CASGEDANYGYTF.

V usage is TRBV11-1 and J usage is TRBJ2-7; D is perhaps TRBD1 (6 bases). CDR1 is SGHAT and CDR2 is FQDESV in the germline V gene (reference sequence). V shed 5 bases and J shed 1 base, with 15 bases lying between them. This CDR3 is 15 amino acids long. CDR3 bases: TGTGCCAGCAGCCCGAACAGGGTCCCATCCTACGAGCAGTACTTC. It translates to CASSPNRVPSYEQYF.

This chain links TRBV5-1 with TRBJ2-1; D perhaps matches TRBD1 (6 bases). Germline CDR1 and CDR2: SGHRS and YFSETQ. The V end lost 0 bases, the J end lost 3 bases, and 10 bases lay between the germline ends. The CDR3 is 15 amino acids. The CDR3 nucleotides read TGCGCCAGCAGCTTGGGTGGGACAAACTACAATGAGCAGTTCTTC. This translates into CASSLGGTNYNEQFF.

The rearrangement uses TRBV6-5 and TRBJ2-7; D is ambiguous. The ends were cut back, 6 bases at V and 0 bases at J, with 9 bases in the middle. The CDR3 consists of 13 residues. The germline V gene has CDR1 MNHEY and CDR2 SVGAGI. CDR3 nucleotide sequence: TGTGCCAGCAGGGGTACGGGCTCCTACGAGCAGTACTTC. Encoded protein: CASRGTGSYEQYF.

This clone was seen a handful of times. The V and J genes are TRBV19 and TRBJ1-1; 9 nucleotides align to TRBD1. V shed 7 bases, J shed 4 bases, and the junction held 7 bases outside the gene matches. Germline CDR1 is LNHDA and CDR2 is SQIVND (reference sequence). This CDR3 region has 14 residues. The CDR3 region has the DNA TGTGCCAGTAACCCCGGACAGGGGAGCACTGAAGCTTTCTTT. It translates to CASNPGQGSTEAFF.

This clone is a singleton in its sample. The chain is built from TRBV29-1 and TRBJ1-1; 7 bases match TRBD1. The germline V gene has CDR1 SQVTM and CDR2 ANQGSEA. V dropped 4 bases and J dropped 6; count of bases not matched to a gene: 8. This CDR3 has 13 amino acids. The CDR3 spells CSVVVEGAPEAFF. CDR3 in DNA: TGCAGCGTTGTTGTTGAGGGGGCCCCTGAAGCTTTCTTT. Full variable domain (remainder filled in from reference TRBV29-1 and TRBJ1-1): SAVISQKPSRDICQRGTSLTIQCQVDSQVTMMFWYRQQPGQSLTLIATANQGSEATYESGFVIDKFPISRPNLTFSTLTVSNMSPEDSSIYLCSVVVEGAPEAFFGQGTRLTVV.